Detailed here is one T cell receptor (beta chain). Its cognate antigen has yet to be identified. Per-base qualities were not stored, and no clone one base away is much larger. Genomic DNA was isolated from the sorted cells so that the TCRbeta CDR3 region could be sequenced. TCRbeta CDR3 regions were sequenced using the immunoSEQ Assay. The clones in this table, taken by TCRdb from immuneACCESS, are in-frame only. Not every clone is retained; where verified, under half of the shortfall comes from an unresolved V gene, and the cause of the rest is unknown. Recorded for this sample are 150,000 to 190,000 clones; around 94% of them occurred a single time. The ten largest account for approximately 0.32% of the sample. The data derive from a study of OX40 agonist ivuxolimab in advanced cancers. For the study in its entirety: Ivuxolimab was an agonistic, fully human IgG2 monoclonal antibody directed against OX40 (CD134), a costimulatory receptor. Partial responses occurred in three dose-escalation patients, of whom one had hepatocellular carcinoma and two had cutaneous melanoma. A male proportion of roughly 80% and a mean age of roughly 55 years, ranging from 23 to 79, were recorded for the dose-escalation cohort. The paper covers the monotherapy dose-escalation part of the phase I ivuxolimab trial, which included N = 52 patients. Prior anti-PD-1, anti-PD-L1 or anti-CTLA-4 therapy was permitted, and approximately 39% of dose-escalation patients had received checkpoint inhibitors. Intravenous ivuxolimab was administered to patients every 2 weeks at six dose levels: 0.01, 0.1, 0.3, 1.5, 3 and 10 mg/kg. Of the 50 to 55 patients in dose escalation, 19 had hepatocellular carcinoma, some 15 had melanoma, 9 had renal cell carcinoma and 9 had head and neck cancer. Peripheral TCRbeta sequencing was intended to test whether TCR sequence diversity was altered and clonal T-cell expansion was caused by ivuxolimab. General study outcomes and caveats: In the 0.1-3.0 mg/kg groups, partial responders had among the lowest normalized peripheral clonal expansion, particularly in CD8+ T cells. Low levels of normalized T-cell clonal expansion were also seen in some nonresponding patients. After ivuxolimab, more expanded clones were found on average in CD8+ T cells than in CD4+ T cells. The antigen specificity of the peripheral T cells that underwent clonal expansion was not determined. Clonal expansion of both CD4+ and CD8+ blood T cells was observed from baseline to week 6 at doses 0.1 to 3.0 mg/kg.

Patients with a history of autoimmune disease or receiving systemic immunosuppression were excluded from the trial. Peripheral blood for TCR sequencing was collected from all dose cohorts at baseline, on cycle 4 day 1, and on cycle 7 day 1. The samples were taken from a phase I, first-in-human, multicenter, open-label dose-escalation trial of ivuxolimab. The trial enrolled adults with locally advanced or metastatic head and neck squamous cell, hepatocellular, melanoma or renal cell carcinoma. Before TCR sequencing, CD4+ and CD8+ T cells were separately sorted from peripheral blood. The sequence was obtained from an adult with an advanced solid tumor such as melanoma, head and neck, liver or kidney cancer. The input for sequencing was CD4+ or CD8+ T cells sorted from blood, taken in a trial of the OX40 agonist ivuxolimab.

Here the CDR3 is given as CSVTGGAFF. The DNA reads as follows: TGCAGCGTCACAGGGGGGGCTTTCTTT. The sequence is built from TRBV29-1 and TRBJ1-1, with 8 central nucleotides matching TRBD1. V has 6 bases trimmed and J has 11 bases trimmed; junction bases matching no gene number 2. Spanning cysteine to phenylalanine, the CDR3 consists of 9 amino acids. Here the CDR3 DNA is all that survives: 27 bases in frame from base 1. CDR1 SQVTM and CDR2 ANQGSEA were looked up in the germline V gene. With the portions outside the CDR3 filled from the reference TRBV29-1 and TRBJ1-1 genes, the complete variable region becomes SAVISQKPSRDICQRGTSLTIQCQVDSQVTMMFWYRQQPGQSLTLIATANQGSEATYESGFVIDKFPISRPNLTFSTLTVSNMSPEDSSIYLCSVTGGAFFGQGTRLTVV.